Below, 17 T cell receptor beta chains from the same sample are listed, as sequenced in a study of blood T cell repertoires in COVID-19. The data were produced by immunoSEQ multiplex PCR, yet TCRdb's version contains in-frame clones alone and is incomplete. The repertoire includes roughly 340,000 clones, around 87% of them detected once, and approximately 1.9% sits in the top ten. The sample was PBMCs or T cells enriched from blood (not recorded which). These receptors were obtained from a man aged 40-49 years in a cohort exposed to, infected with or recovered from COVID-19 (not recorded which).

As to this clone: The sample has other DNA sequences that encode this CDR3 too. Here the CDR3 reads CASSETGGRYNEQFF. The DNA for the CDR3 is TGCGCCAGCAGTGAGACGGGAGGAAGGTACAATGAGCAGTTCTTC. The chain employs TRBV10-1 and TRBJ2-1; 7 bases are shared with TRBD2. Trimming took 2 bases from V and 4 from J; bases not matched to a gene: 5. There are 15 residues in the CDR3. The germline gives CDR1 WNHNN, CDR2 SYGVQD (reference sequence).

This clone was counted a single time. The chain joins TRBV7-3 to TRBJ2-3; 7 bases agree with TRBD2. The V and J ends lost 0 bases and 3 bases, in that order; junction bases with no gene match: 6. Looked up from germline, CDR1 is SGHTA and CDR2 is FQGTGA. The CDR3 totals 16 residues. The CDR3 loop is CASSLTAGVGTDTQYF. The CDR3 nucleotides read TGTGCCAGCAGCTTAACGGCGGGGGTCGGAACAGATACGCAGTATTTT.

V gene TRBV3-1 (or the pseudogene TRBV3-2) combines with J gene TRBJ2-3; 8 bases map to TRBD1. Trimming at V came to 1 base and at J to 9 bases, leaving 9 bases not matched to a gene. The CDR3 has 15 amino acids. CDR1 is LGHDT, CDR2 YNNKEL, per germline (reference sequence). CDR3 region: CASSQARDRGRTQYF. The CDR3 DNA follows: TGTGCCAGCAGCCAAGCCCGAGACAGGGGACGGACGCAGTATTTT.

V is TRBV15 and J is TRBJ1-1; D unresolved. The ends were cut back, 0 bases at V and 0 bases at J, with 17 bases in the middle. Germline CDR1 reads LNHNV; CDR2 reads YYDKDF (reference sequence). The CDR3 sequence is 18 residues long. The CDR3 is CATSRDLAGYSMNTEAFF. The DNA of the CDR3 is TGTGCCACCAGCAGAGATCTGGCAGGCTATTCGATGAACACTGAAGCTTTCTTT.

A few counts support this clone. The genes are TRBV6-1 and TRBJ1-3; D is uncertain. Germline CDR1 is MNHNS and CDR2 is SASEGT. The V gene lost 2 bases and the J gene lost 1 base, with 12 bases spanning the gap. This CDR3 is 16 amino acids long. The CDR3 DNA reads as TGTGCCAGCAGTGAAAATCTCTCAGGATCTGGAAACACCATATATTTT. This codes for CASSENLSGSGNTIYF.

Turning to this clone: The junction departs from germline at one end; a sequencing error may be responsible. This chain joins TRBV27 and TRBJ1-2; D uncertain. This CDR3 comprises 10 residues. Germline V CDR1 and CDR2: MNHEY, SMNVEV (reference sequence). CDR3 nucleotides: TGTGCCAGCAGTTTGCTTAGCGGCTCCTTC. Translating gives CASSLLSGSF.

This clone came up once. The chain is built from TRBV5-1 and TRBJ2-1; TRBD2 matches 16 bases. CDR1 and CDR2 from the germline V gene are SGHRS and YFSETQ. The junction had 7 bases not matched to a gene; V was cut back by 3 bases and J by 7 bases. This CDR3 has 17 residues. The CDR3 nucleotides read TGCGCCAGCAGCTCCGAAGGGACTAGCGGGAGGGGGAATGAGCAGTTCTTC. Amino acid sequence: CASSSEGTSGRGNEQFF.

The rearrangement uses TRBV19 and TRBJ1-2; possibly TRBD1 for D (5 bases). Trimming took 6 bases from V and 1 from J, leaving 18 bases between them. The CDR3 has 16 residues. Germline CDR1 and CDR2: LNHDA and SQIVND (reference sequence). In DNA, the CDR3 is TGTGCCAGTAGGAAAAGCGGGGCGGCTCTTAACTATGGCTACACCTTC. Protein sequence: CASRKSGAALNYGYTF. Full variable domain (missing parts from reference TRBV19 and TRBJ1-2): DGGITQSPKYLFRKEGQNVTLSCEQNLNHDAMYWYRQDPGQGLRLIYYSQIVNDFQKGDIAEGYSVSREKKESFPLTVTSAQKNPTAFYLCASRKSGAALNYGYTFGSGTRLTVV.

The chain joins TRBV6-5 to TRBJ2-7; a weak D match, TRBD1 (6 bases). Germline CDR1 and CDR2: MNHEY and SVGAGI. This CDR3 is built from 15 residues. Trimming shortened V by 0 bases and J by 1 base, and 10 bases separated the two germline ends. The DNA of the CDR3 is TGTGCCAGCAGTTACTCGGACAGCTATTCCTACGAGCAGTACTTC. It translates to CASSYSDSYSYEQYF.

CDR3 in amino acids: CASNNQGAYEQYF. The CDR3, as DNA: TGTGCCAGCAACAATCAGGGGGCATACGAGCAGTACTTC. This chain uses TRBV2 with TRBJ2-7; 8 bases fit TRBD1. The CDR3 covers 13 residues. Germline CDR1 SNHLY, CDR2 FYNNEI. V was pared by 7 bases and J by 4 bases, with 6 bases of the junction left unmatched.

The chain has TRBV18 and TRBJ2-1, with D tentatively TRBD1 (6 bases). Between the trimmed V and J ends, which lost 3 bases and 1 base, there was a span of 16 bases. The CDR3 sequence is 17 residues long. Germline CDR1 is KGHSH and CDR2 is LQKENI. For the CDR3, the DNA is TGTGCCAGCTCACCTTCCCGGACAGTGGGTTCCTACAATGAGCAGTTCTTC. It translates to CASSPSRTVGSYNEQFF.

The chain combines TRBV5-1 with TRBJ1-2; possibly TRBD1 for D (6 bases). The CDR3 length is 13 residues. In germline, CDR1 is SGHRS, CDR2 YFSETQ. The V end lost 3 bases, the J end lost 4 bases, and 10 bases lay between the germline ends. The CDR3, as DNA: TGCGCCAGCAGCTACCGGGACACCTATGGCTACACCTTC. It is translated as CASSYRDTYGYTF.

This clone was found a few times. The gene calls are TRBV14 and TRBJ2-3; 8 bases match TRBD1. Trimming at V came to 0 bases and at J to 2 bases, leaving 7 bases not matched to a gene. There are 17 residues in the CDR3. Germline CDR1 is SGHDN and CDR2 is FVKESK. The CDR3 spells CASSQEPRDRNTDTQYF. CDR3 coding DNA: TGTGCCAGCAGCCAAGAGCCCCGGGACAGGAACACAGATACGCAGTATTTT.

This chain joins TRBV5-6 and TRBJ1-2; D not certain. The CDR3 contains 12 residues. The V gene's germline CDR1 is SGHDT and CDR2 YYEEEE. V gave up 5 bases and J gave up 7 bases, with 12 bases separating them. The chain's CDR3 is CASSNGEFGYTF. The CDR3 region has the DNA TGTGCCAGCAGTAATGGGGAGTTTGGCTACACCTTC.

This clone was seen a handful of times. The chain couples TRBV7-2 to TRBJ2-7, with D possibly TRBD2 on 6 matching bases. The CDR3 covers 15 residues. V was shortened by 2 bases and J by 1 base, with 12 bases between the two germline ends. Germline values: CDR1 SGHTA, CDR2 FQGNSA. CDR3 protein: CASSLSGSGSYEQYF. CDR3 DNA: TGTGCCAGCAGCTTATCAGGTAGCGGATCCTACGAGCAGTACTTC. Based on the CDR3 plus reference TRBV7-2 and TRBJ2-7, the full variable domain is GAGVSQSPSNKVTEKGKDVELRCDPISGHTALYWYRQSLGQGLEFLIYFQGNSAPDKSGLPSDRFSAERTGGSVSTLTIQRTQQEDSAVYLCASSLSGSGSYEQYFGPGTRLTVT.

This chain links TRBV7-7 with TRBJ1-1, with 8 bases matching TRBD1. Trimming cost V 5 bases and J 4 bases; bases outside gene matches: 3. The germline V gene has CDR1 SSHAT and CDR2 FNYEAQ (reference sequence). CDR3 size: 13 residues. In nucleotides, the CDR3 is TGTGCCAGCAGCGTTACAGGGGGCACTGAAGCTTTCTTT. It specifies CASSVTGGTEAFF.

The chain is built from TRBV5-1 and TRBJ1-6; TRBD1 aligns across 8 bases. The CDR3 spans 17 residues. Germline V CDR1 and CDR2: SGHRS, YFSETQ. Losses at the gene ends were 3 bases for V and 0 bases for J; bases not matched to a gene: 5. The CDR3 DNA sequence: TGCGCCAGCAGCTCCGGACAGGGAGGCTCCTATAATTCACCCCTCCACTTT. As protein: CASSSGQGGSYNSPLHF.